This T cell receptor beta chain came from a study of T-cell memory formation after mild COVID-19. Study-level information: TCR clusters were largely donor specific.

Overall study findings and caveats: Within pre-infection memory, some responding clones were found, suggesting cross-reactive memory joined.

This clonotype was observed at least ten times. What it binds is unknown. Trimming shortened V by 5 bases and J by 7 bases, and 9 bases separated the two germline ends. Looked up from germline, CDR1 is SGHDT and CDR2 is YYEEEE. This CDR3 has 11 amino acids. TCRdb reprocessed the 5' RACE reads with MiXCR, giving one entry per CDR3 protein. Of some 120,000 distinct CDR3 sequences detected, approximately 15% appear once; the ten largest clones hold 4.5% to 5.5%. The V and J genes are TRBV5-6 and TRBJ1-1, with unresolved D. The sequence was collected from a man between 18 and 29 years old who had mild COVID-19 (a few samples of this study predate the infection). Cell type and time point are not known. Sequenced sample: PBMCs or a T cell subset sorted from them (not recorded which). The CDR3, as DNA: TGTGCCAGCAGTGAGCATGGTGAAGCTTTCTTT. It is translated as CASSEHGEAFF.